This T cell receptor (beta chain) was identified during a study of blood T cell repertoires in COVID-19. Study-level information: Samples taken during acute and convalescent COVID-19 were collected in the United States, Italy and Spain. Sources were T cells, B-cell-depleted T cells, or PBMCs; the material itself was cDNA or gDNA.

The authors' processing: Estimation of nucleated cell counts relied on the amplification of reference gene primers. Method: immunoSEQ multiplex PCR; TCRdb's copy keeps in-frame clones and lacks some. The DNA was the basis for D and trimming; V, J and clone size are from that table. The table lists about 88,000 clones, 70% to 90% of them singletons, with around 3% in the top ten. This CDR3 spans 17 amino acids. V was clipped by 0 bases and J by 4 bases; unmatched bases: 10. The germline V gene encodes CDR1 SGHNT and CDR2 YYREEE (reference sequence). The chain joins TRBV5-4 to TRBJ1-3, with 7 bases fitting TRBD1. This TCR was sampled from a woman older than 75 with acute or convalescent COVID-19. Sequenced material: peripheral blood. CDR3 DNA: TGTGCCAGCAGCTTGGGTAGTACAGGGGTTGGAGGAAACACCATATATTTT. It codes for CASSLGSTGVGGNTIYF.